This is a list of T cell receptor beta chains from one sample in a study of cytomegalovirus exposure and HLA in healthy donors. Assay used: immunoSEQ multiplex PCR; TCRdb lists only in-frame clones, some missing. The repertoire includes about 180,000 clones, over 75% of them detected once, and approximately 0.55% sits in the top ten. Sequenced: PBMCs. The receptors stem from a woman aged 45 to 65 in good health and CMV-seronegative. Each CDR3 is given with its conserved first and last residue. D genes are given only for firm matches. Some rows mark clone size as missing; the rest say once, few, many or name a class of expanded clone.

>TRBD2|-|TRBV28|TRBJ2-3
CASRPSGSGTDTQYF
TGTGCCAGCAGGCCTAGCGGGAGCGGCACAGATACGCAGTATTTT
>-|few|TRBV18|TRBJ1-1
CASSPRLGTEAFF
TGTGCCAGCTCACCACGACTCGGAACTGAAGCTTTCTTT
>TRBD2|-|TRBV14|TRBJ2-7
CASSPERELHWGEQYF
TGTGCCAGCAGCCCCGAGCGGGAGCTGCATTGGGGCGAGCAGTACTTC
>-|-|TRBV5-1|TRBJ2-5
CASSLYETQYF
TGCGCCAGCAGCTTGTATGAGACCCAGTACTTC
>TRBD2|-|TRBV6-9|TRBJ2-7
CASSLPAGGVLEQYF
TGTGCCAGCAGTTTACCGGCGGGGGGGGTTTTGGAGCAGTACTTC
>TRBD1|-|TRBV19|TRBJ1-1
CASSMLGQGITEAFF
TGTGCCAGTAGTATGCTAGGACAGGGAATCACTGAAGCTTTCTTT
>TRBD2|-|TRBV7-9|TRBJ2-1
CASSSRDYRNEQFF
TGTGCCAGCAGCTCCCGGGACTATCGCAATGAGCAGTTCTTC
>-|once|TRBV21-1|TRBJ2-3
CASSKALKTENTDTQYF
TGTGCCAGCAGCAAAGCGCTTAAGACAGAGAACACAGATACGCAGTATTTT
>-|-|TRBV7-9|TRBJ2-2
CASRPRVGELFF
TGTGCCAGCAGGCCCCGGGTCGGGGAGCTGTTTTTT
>TRBD1|-|TRBV15|TRBJ2-7
CATSRGGQGHEQYF
TGTGCCACCAGCCGAGGGGGACAGGGCCACGAGCAGTACTTC
>-|-|TRBV27|TRBJ2-1
CASSSRRGAEQFF
TGTGCCAGCAGTTCACGCAGGGGAGCTGAGCAGTTCTTC
>-|-|TRBV11-2|TRBJ2-7
CASSLQPTHQDSEQYF
TGTGCCAGCAGCTTACAGCCCACTCACCAGGATTCCGAGCAGTACTTC
>TRBD1|-|TRBV5-6|TRBJ2-2
CASSWDRFVTGELFF
TGTGCCAGCAGCTGGGACAGGTTTGTCACCGGGGAGCTGTTTTTT
>TRBD1|-|TRBV7-3|TRBJ2-3
CASSPSDRASTDTQYF
TGTGCCAGCAGCCCCTCGGACAGGGCTAGCACAGATACGCAGTATTTT
>-|few|TRBV7-9|TRBJ2-5
CASTSIPTRGGQETQYF
TGTGCCAGCACCTCGATACCCACCAGGGGCGGTCAGGAGACCCAGTACTTC
>-|-|TRBV9|TRBJ2-7
CASSVDGGHSYEQCF
TGTGCCAGCAGCGTAGACGGGGGGCATTCCTACGAGCAGTGCTTC
>-|-|TRBV28|TRBJ2-3
CASRPLRETDTQYF
TGTGCCAGCAGACCACTCCGGGAGACAGATACGCAGTATTTT
>TRBD1|-|TRBV7-8|TRBJ2-3
CASSLDRGSADTQYF
TGTGCCAGCAGCTTAGACAGGGGGTCCGCAGATACGCAGTATTTT
>-|-|TRBV5-5|TRBJ2-7
CASNSQQSWQYF
TGTGCCAGCAACTCACAGCAATCCTGGCAGTACTTC
>TRBD2|few|TRBV4-3|TRBJ2-1
CASSQGTSAHNEQFF
TGCGCCAGCAGCCAAGGGACTAGCGCCCACAATGAGCAGTTCTTC
>-|-|TRBV29-1|TRBJ2-7
CSVGGYPGVAYEQYF
TGCAGCGTTGGGGGTTATCCAGGGGTGGCCTACGAGCAGTACTTC
>-|-|TRBV5-5|TRBJ2-5
CASSFYSQETQYF
TGTGCCAGCAGCTTTTATAGCCAAGAGACCCAGTACTTC
>-|-|TRBV7-2|TRBJ2-7
CASSLEPPVRGPHEQYF
TGTGCCAGCAGCTTAGAACCCCCGGTCAGGGGACCCCACGAGCAGTACTTC
>-|-|TRBV6-5|TRBJ1-6
CASSYSLGIGSPLHF
TGTGCCAGCAGTTACTCGCTCGGGATTGGGTCACCCCTCCACTTT
>-|-|TRBV11-2|TRBJ2-1
CASSLGRYNEQFF
TGTGCCAGCAGCTTAGGCAGGTACAATGAGCAGTTCTTC
>TRBD1|-|TRBV27|TRBJ1-1
CASSFLLSQGGTEAFF
TGTGCCAGCAGTTTCCTTTTGTCACAGGGGGGAACTGAAGCTTTCTTT
>TRBD2|-|TRBV11-2|TRBJ2-7
CASSARLAGEYEQYF
TGTGCCAGCAGCGCTCGACTAGCGGGAGAGTACGAGCAGTACTTC
>TRBD1|-|TRBV12-5|TRBJ1-1
CASGLTRTGSAEAFF
TGTGCTAGTGGTTTGACTAGGACAGGGTCAGCTGAAGCTTTCTTT
>-|-|TRBV5-4|TRBJ1-4
CASSPGRGATNEKLFF
TGTGCCAGCAGCCCAGGGCGGGGGGCAACTAATGAAAAACTGTTTTTT
>TRBD2|once|TRBV5-1|TRBJ2-1
CASSSHLAGGPSSYNEQFF
TGCGCCAGCAGCTCCCACCTAGCGGGAGGGCCCAGTTCCTACAATGAGCAGTTCTTC
>-|-|TRBV6-1|TRBJ1-1
CASSTTHRDTEAFF
TGTGCCAGCAGCACTACCCACAGGGACACTGAAGCTTTCTTT